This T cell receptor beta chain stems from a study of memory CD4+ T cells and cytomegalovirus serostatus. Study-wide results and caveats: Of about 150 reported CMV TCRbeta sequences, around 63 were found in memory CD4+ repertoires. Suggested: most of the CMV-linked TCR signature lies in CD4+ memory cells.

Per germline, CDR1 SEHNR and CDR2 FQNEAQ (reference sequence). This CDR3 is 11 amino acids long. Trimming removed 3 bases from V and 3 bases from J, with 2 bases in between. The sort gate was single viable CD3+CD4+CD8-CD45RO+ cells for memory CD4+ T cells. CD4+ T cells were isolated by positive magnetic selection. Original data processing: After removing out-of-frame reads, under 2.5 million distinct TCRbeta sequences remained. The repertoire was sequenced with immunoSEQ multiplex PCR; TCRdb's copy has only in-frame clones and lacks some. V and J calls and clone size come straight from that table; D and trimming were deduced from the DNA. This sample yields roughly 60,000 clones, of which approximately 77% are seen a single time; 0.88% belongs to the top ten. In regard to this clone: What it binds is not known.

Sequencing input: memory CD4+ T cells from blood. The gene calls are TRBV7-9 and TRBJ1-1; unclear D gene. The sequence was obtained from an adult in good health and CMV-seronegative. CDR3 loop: CASSFDTEAFF. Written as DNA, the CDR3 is TGTGCCAGCAGCTTCGACACTGAAGCTTTCTTT.